The source of this TCR beta chain is a study of PD-L1 blockade in urothelial cancer. Profiled with immunoSEQ multiplex PCR; TCRdb holds only in-frame clones, not every one. The sample includes about 100,000 clones, about 85% of them seen just once. Germline CDR1 and CDR2: SGHNT and YYREEE (reference sequence). The V gene lost 6 bases and the J gene lost 6 bases, with 26 bases spanning the gap. The CDR3 spans 17 residues. The sequenced sample was PBMCs, obtained around atezolizumab (anti-PD-L1) treatment. This clonotype was sampled from a man aged 50-60 years with urothelial cancer. The chain uses TRBV5-4 and TRBJ2-3; D might be TRBD2 (7 bases). For the CDR3, the DNA is TGTGCCAGCACCCCCTCCCGGGGGGCCTCGGGGGCGGATACGCAGTATTTT. This gives the protein CASTPSRGASGADTQYF. The full variable domain, rest sourced from reference TRBV5-4 and TRBJ2-3, is ETGVTQSPTHLIKTRGQQVTLRCSSQSGHNTVSWYQQALGQGPQFIFQYYREEENGRGNFPPRFSGLQFPNYSSELNVNALELDDSALYLCASTPSRGASGADTQYFGPGTRLTVL.